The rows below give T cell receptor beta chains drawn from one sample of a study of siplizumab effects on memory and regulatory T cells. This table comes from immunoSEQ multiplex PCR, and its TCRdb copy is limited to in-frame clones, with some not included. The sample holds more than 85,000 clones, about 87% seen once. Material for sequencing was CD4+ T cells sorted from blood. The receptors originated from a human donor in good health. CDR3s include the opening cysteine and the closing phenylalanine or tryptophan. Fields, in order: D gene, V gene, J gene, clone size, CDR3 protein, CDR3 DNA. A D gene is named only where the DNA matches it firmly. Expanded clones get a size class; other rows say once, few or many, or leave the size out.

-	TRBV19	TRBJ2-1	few	CASSWYNEQFF	TGTGCCAGTAGTTGGTACAATGAGCAGTTCTTC
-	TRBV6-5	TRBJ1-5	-	CASRPGMSNQPQHF	TGTGCCAGCAGACCAGGGATGAGCAATCAGCCCCAGCATTTT
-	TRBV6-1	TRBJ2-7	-	CASKGQIKSYEQYF	TGTGCCAGCAAGGGACAAATAAAGTCCTACGAGCAGTACTTC
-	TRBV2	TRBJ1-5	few	CASNSGVQPQHF	TGTGCCAGCAACTCAGGGGTTCAGCCCCAGCATTTT
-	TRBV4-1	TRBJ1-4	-	CASSRGGGGEKLFF	TGCGCCAGCAGCCGCGGGGGGGGTGGAGAAAAACTGTTTTTT
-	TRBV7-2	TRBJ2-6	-	CASSPRSLNVLTF	TGTGCCAGCAGCCCCCGGTCCCTCAACGTCCTGACTTTC
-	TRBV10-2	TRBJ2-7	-	CASSEPSPRVSYEQYF	TGCGCCAGCAGTGAGCCCTCCCCCCGTGTCTCCTACGAGCAGTACTTC
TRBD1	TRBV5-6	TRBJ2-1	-	CASSLMRDRDEQFF	TGTGCCAGCAGCTTAATGCGGGACAGGGATGAGCAGTTCTTC
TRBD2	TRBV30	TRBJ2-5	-	CAWIVLAGVETQYF	TGTGCCTGGATTGTGCTAGCGGGAGTAGAGACCCAGTACTTC
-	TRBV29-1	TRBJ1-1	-	CSAALTLVNTEAFF	TGCAGCGCTGCCTTGACGCTGGTGAACACTGAAGCTTTCTTT
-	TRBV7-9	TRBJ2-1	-	CASSSQGNFYNEQFF	TGTGCCAGCAGCTCCCAGGGAAATTTCTACAATGAGCAGTTCTTC
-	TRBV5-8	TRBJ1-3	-	CASSSSDRSFSGNTIYF	TGTGCCAGCAGCTCATCGGACAGAAGTTTCTCTGGAAACACCATATATTTT
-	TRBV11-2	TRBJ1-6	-	CASSLGFSPLHF	TGTGCCAGCAGCCTGGGATTTTCACCCCTCCACTTT
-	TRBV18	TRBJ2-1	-	CASSPLRGAKNEQFF	TGTGCCAGCTCACCACTGAGGGGCGCTAAGAATGAGCAGTTCTTC
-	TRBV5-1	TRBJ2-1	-	CASSLGVNLNEQFF	TGCGCCAGCAGCTTGGGAGTGAACCTCAATGAGCAGTTCTTC
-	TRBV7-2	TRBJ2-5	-	CASSSFRGQETQYF	TGTGCCAGCAGCTCATTCAGGGGTCAAGAGACCCAGTACTTC
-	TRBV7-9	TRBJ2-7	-	CASSPGGGSYEQYF	TGTGCCAGCAGTCCAGGGGGAGGCTCCTACGAGCAGTACTTC
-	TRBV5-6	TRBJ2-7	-	CASSLVGRGEQYF	TGTGCCAGCAGCTTGGTGGGACGGGGCGAGCAGTACTTC
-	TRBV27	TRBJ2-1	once	CASSLKAPWTAYNEQFF	TGTGCCAGCAGTTTAAAAGCCCCGTGGACTGCCTACAATGAGCAGTTCTTC
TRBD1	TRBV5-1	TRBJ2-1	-	CASSTWTGRNEQFF	TGCGCCAGCAGCACCTGGACAGGGCGGAATGAGCAGTTCTTC
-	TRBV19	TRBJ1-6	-	CASGGSSSYNSPLHF	TGTGCCAGTGGGGGTTCTAGCTCCTATAATTCACCCCTCCACTTT
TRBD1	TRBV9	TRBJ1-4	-	CASSEGQGGEKLFF	TGTGCCAGCAGCGAAGGACAGGGAGGTGAAAAACTGTTTTTT